Below, 27 T cell receptor beta chains from the same sample are listed, as sequenced in a study of T cells in Graves' hyperthyroidism and ophthalmopathy. TCR beta CDR3 sequences were amplified from RNA transcripts. The primer set for the first-round RT-PCR of the TCR CDR3 was HTBI. TCRdb ran MiXCR on the multiplex PCR reads and lists one entry per CDR3 protein. The data show more than 100,000 distinct CDR3 sequences, about half seen once. Material: blood. These receptors came from a man aged 35 to 55 with Graves' hyperthyroidism.

This CDR3 reads CSVEEEGTGEQYF. The CDR3 nucleotides are TGCAGCGTTGAAGAGGAGGGGACCGGTGAGCAGTACTTC. The rearrangement joins TRBV29-1 to TRBJ2-7; possibly TRBD2 for D (6 bases). V gave up 0 bases and J gave up 7 bases, with 13 bases separating them. The CDR3 extends over 13 amino acids. Germline CDR1 reads SQVTM; CDR2 reads ANQGSEA.

Ten or more counts support this clonotype. The chain links TRBV5-1 to TRBJ2-1; D is uncertain. The germline V gene encodes CDR1 SGHRS and CDR2 YFSETQ. The CDR3 consists of 15 residues. Trimming cost V 4 bases and J 0 bases, with 11 bases left between them. CDR3 amino acids: CASSPDRSSYNEQFF. CDR3 nucleotide sequence: TGCGCCAGCAGCCCGGACCGAAGCTCCTACAATGAGCAGTTCTTC. Filled out from reference TRBV5-1 and TRBJ2-1, the complete variable domain reads KAGVTQTPRYLIKTRGQQVTLSCSPISGHRSVSWYQQTPGQGLQFLFEYFSETQRNKGNFPGRFSGRQFSNSRSEMNVSTLELGDSALYLCASSPDRSSYNEQFFGPGTRLTVL.

This clonotype has a single count. V and J are TRBV7-9 and TRBJ2-7; no definite D call. Germline values: CDR1 SEHNR, CDR2 FQNEAQ (reference sequence). The CDR3 runs to 11 residues. Deletions cut 5 bases from V and 7 bases from J, with 9 bases between. For the CDR3, the DNA is TGTGCCAGCAGCCATGCCAGGGAGCAGTACTTC. Translating it yields CASSHAREQYF.

This clonotype was seen a single time. This chain links TRBV7-6 with TRBJ2-5; 8 bases fit TRBD1. The J segment lost 3 bases and the V segment lost 3 bases, leaving 3 bases of the junction unmatched. The CDR3 runs 14 residues. Per germline, CDR1 SGHVS and CDR2 FNYEAQ. The CDR3 DNA reads TGTGCCAGCAGCTTGCACAGGGGGGAAGAGACCCAGTACTTC. Residues: CASSLHRGEETQYF.

This clonotype showed up many times. This chain joins TRBV7-2 and TRBJ2-1; 9 positions match TRBD1. The CDR3 spans 15 residues. Germline V gene lookup returns CDR1 SGHTA and CDR2 FQGNSA. V was pared by 5 bases and J by 9 bases, with 11 bases of the junction left unmatched. CDR3 DNA: TGTGCCAGCAGCCCATTCCGGGACAGGGTCAGTGAGCAGTTCTTC. This translates into CASSPFRDRVSEQFF.

The chain recombines TRBV7-3 with TRBJ2-5, with 8 bases matching TRBD2. The germline V gene encodes CDR1 SGHTA and CDR2 FQGTGA. The CDR3 covers 14 residues. The V and J ends lost 5 bases and 3 bases, in that order; junction bases with no gene match: 5. The CDR3 nucleotides read TGTGCCAGCAGCCACGGGGGGGGCGAAGAGACCCAGTACTTC. It translates to CASSHGGGEETQYF. The variable domain in full, with the rest retrieved from reference TRBV7-3 and TRBJ2-5, is GAGVSQTPSNKVTEKGKYVELRCDPISGHTALYWYRQSLGQGPEFLIYFQGTGAADDSGLPNDRFFAVRPEGSVSTLKIQRTERGDSAVYLCASSHGGGEETQYFGPGTRLLVL.

The rearrangement joins TRBV29-1 to TRBJ2-7, with TRBD1 matching over 7 bases. CDR1 is SQVTM and CDR2 is ANQGSEA in the germline V gene. V lost 6 bases to trimming and J lost 0 bases; unmatched junction nucleotides: 8. CDR3 length: 14 amino acids. This CDR3 is CSVIPGQISYEQYF. Here the CDR3 DNA reads TGCAGCGTCATCCCGGGACAGATCTCCTACGAGCAGTACTTC.

This clonotype was seen at least ten times. The genes are TRBV28 and TRBJ2-3; 8 nucleotides align to TRBD2. The germline CDR1 and CDR2 sequences are MDHEN and SYDVKM. Trimming cost V 5 bases and J 3 bases; bases outside gene matches: 4. The CDR3 runs 14 residues. DNA for the CDR3: TGTGCCAGCAGTGACGAGCGGGAGACAGATACGCAGTATTTT. Translating it yields CASSDERETDTQYF.

This clonotype was picked up many times. The chain employs TRBV20-1 and TRBJ2-5; the match to TRBD2 covers 8 bases. V dropped 4 bases and J dropped 5; count of bases not matched to a gene: 12. The length of the CDR3 is 15 residues. The germline V gene encodes CDR1 DFQATT and CDR2 SNEGSKA (reference sequence). The CDR3 sequence is CSANGVAGQRETQYF. The DNA of the CDR3 is TGCAGTGCTAATGGTGTAGCGGGGCAAAGGGAGACCCAGTACTTC.

This clonotype showed up many times. The genes are TRBV2 and TRBJ2-1; D not resolved. This CDR3 has 15 amino acids. Trimming left V 4 bases short and J 0 bases short, with 10 bases between. Germline values: CDR1 SNHLY, CDR2 FYNNEI. CDR3 in amino acids: CASSVQQLSYNEQFF. CDR3 DNA: TGTGCCAGCAGTGTTCAGCAGCTCTCCTACAATGAGCAGTTCTTC. Combining the CDR3 with reference TRBV2 and TRBJ2-1 gives the whole variable domain EPEVTQTPSHQVTQMGQEVILRCVPISNHLYFYWYRQILGQKVEFLVSFYNNEISEKSEIFDDQFSVERPDGSNFTLKIRSTKLEDSAMYFCASSVQQLSYNEQFFGPGTRLTVL.

In its sample, this clonotype was seen many times. The rearrangement joins TRBV7-2 to TRBJ2-5; 7 nucleotides align to TRBD2. This CDR3 contains 16 residues. Trimming cost V 3 bases and J 1 base; bases outside gene matches: 8. The germline V gene has CDR1 SGHTA and CDR2 FQGNSA. The CDR3 DNA reads as TGTGCCAGCAGCTTGATGCGCCGGGGGGTCCAAGAGACCCAGTACTTC. It translates to CASSLMRRGVQETQYF.

As for this clonotype: The CDR3 ends on some other residue instead of the conserved phenylalanine or tryptophan, so this is likely a read error. V is TRBV6-6 and J is TRBJ2-1, with 16 bases lining up with TRBD2. The CDR3 sequence is 19 residues long. CDR1 and CDR2 from the germline V gene are MNHNY and SVGAGI (reference sequence). Unmatched junction bases numbered 11, after V lost 2 bases and J lost 7 bases. The CDR3 here is CASSYAQSGLAGGPNEQFI. As DNA, the CDR3 is TGTGCCAGCAGTTACGCACAATCGGGACTAGCGGGGGGGCCTAATGAGCAGTTCATC.

The chain uses TRBV2 and TRBJ1-5; TRBD1 aligns across 11 bases. V trimming: 4 bases; J trimming: 7 bases; junction bases outside the gene matches: 3. The germline gives CDR1 SNHLY, CDR2 FYNNEI. The CDR3 has 14 residues. The CDR3, as DNA: TGTGCCAGCAGTGGGGGACAGGGGGGCCAGCCCCAGCATTTT. Amino acid sequence: CASSGGQGGQPQHF.

This clonotype was seen at least ten times. The chain employs TRBV7-3 and TRBJ2-1, with 16 nucleotides matching TRBD2. J lost 8 bases, V lost 10 bases, and 2 bases had no gene match. This CDR3 is 13 amino acids long. CDR1 and CDR2 (germline): SGHTA, FQGTGA. In nucleotides, the CDR3 is TGTGCCACCGGGACTAGCGGGAGGGATGAGCAGTTCTTC. Translation gives CATGTSGRDEQFF.

This clonotype was detected many times. V gene TRBV6-1 combines with J gene TRBJ2-5; D call uncertain. Germline loops: CDR1 MNHNS, CDR2 SASEGT. This CDR3 spans 14 amino acids. V dropped 1 base and J dropped 5 bases, with 11 bases sitting between them. CDR3 nucleotides: TGTGCCAGCAGTGAAGGGTGGCCAAAGGAGACCCAGTACTTC. Encoded protein: CASSEGWPKETQYF.

V is TRBV19 and J is TRBJ2-3, with D tentatively TRBD1 (5 bases). The tail of the sequence fits TRBJ1-5 better, so the J call may be wrong. Germline CDR1 and CDR2: LNHDA and SQIVND (reference sequence). CDR3 length equals 17 residues. CDR3 loop: CASSNGRGGPVTNTQHF. CDR3 in DNA: TGTGCCAGTAGTAACGGACGCGGGGGTCCGGTCACAAATACGCAGCATTTT.

The gene calls are TRBV3-1 and TRBJ2-1, with 10 bases aligning to TRBD2. Looked up from germline, CDR1 is LGHDT and CDR2 is YNNKEL (reference sequence). This CDR3 spans 15 amino acids. With V trimmed by 0 bases and J by 8 bases, 4 bases remained unmatched. CDR3 region: CASSQDVLAGDEQFF. For the CDR3, the DNA is TGTGCCAGCAGCCAAGATGTCCTAGCGGGAGATGAGCAGTTCTTC.

This clonotype was observed many times. The gene calls are TRBV20-1 and TRBJ1-1; D may be TRBD1 (6 bases). Germline loops: CDR1 DFQATT, CDR2 SNEGSKA (reference sequence). This CDR3 is 14 amino acids long. Trimming removed 1 base at V and 5 bases at J, with 14 bases between. As DNA, the CDR3 is TGCAGTGCTAGAGGGGTGGGGGGCGGAACTGAAGCTTTCTTT. Protein sequence: CSARGVGGGTEAFF.

The V and J genes are TRBV2 and TRBJ1-2, with 8 bases aligning to TRBD1. In germline, CDR1 is SNHLY, CDR2 FYNNEI. The CDR3 covers 17 residues. The J segment lost 6 bases and the V segment lost 8 bases, leaving 20 bases of the junction unmatched. The CDR3: CASSPRGRGLRGDGYTF. The DNA of the CDR3 is TGTGCCAGCTCACCAAGGGGCAGGGGGCTGCGCGGGGATGGCTACACCTTC. The variable domain in full, completed from reference TRBV2 and TRBJ1-2, reads EPEVTQTPSHQVTQMGQEVILRCVPISNHLYFYWYRQILGQKVEFLVSFYNNEISEKSEIFDDQFSVERPDGSNFTLKIRSTKLEDSAMYFCASSPRGRGLRGDGYTFGSGTRLTVV.

This clonotype showed up many times. The chain links TRBV6-5 to TRBJ1-2; 7 bases line up with TRBD1. Germline CDR1 and CDR2: MNHEY and SVGAGI. The J segment lost 6 bases and the V segment lost 7 bases, leaving 8 bases of the junction unmatched. CDR3 size: 13 residues. CDR3 sequence reads: CASTDRTGDGYTF. The CDR3, as DNA: TGTGCCAGCACCGACCGAACAGGGGATGGCTACACCTTC.

This clonotype was detected many times. The genes are TRBV20-1 and TRBJ1-4; D unresolved. The CDR3 has 13 residues. The V end was cut by 3 bases, the J end by 7 bases, with 12 bases between. From germline, CDR1 is DFQATT and CDR2 SNEGSKA (reference sequence). CDR3 DNA: TGCAGTGCTAGCTTGCCGTTAGCTGAAAAACTGTTTTTT. Translating it yields CSASLPLAEKLFF.

The table lists this clonotype with many counts. The V and J genes are TRBV11-2 and TRBJ1-5, with 8 nucleotides matching TRBD1. V was pared by 1 base and J by 0 bases, with 2 bases of the junction left unmatched. Per the germline V gene, CDR1 is SGHAT and CDR2 is FQNNGV. The CDR3 extends over 16 amino acids. The CDR3 DNA follows: TGTGCCAGCAGCTTAGTGGGGACAGGTAGCAATCAGCCCCAGCATTTT. It translates to CASSLVGTGSNQPQHF.

This chain uses TRBV7-2 with TRBJ1-4; the D is unclear. Between the trimmed V and J ends, which lost 2 bases and 5 bases, there was a span of 24 bases. Looked up from germline, CDR1 is SGHTA and CDR2 is FQGNSA. This CDR3 spans 19 amino acids. CDR3 amino acids: CASSLTAGWTSAYNEKLFF. In DNA form, the CDR3 reads TGTGCCAGCAGCTTAACGGCGGGCTGGACTAGTGCCTACAATGAAAAACTGTTTTTT.

V is TRBV7-2 and J is TRBJ1-1; 8 nucleotides align to TRBD1. Germline V lookup: CDR1 SGHTA, CDR2 FQGNSA. V was pared by 7 bases and J by 5 bases, with 9 bases of the junction left unmatched. CDR3 length: 14 residues. CDR3: CASTDWQGATEAFF. Written as DNA, the CDR3 is TGTGCCAGCACCGATTGGCAGGGGGCGACTGAAGCTTTCTTT.

Only a few counts were recorded for this clonotype. The rearrangement joins TRBV12-3 or TRBV12-4 to TRBJ1-2; tentative D call: TRBD1 (6 bases). The CDR3 is made up of 13 amino acids. The V end lost 6 bases, the J end lost 4 bases, and 12 bases lay between the germline ends. The CDR3 nucleotides are TGTGCCAGCAGATCTCAGGGGAGCTATGGCTACACCTTC. This encodes CASRSQGSYGYTF.

This chain uses TRBV7-9 with TRBJ2-5; possible D gene TRBD2, 6 bases. V was trimmed by 2 bases and J by 5 bases, leaving 12 bases between them. The CDR3 extends over 14 amino acids. Per germline, CDR1 SEHNR and CDR2 FQNEAQ (reference sequence). In DNA, the CDR3 is TGTGCCAGCAGCTTATACGGAGGGATTGAGACCCAGTACTTC. Translation gives CASSLYGGIETQYF.

The chain joins TRBV9 to TRBJ2-5; a weak D match, TRBD2 (6 bases). V lost 0 bases to trimming and J lost 4 bases, with 13 bases between them. The CDR3 contains 15 residues. Germline-derived CDR1 and CDR2 are SGDLS and YYNGEE. The CDR3 DNA follows: TGTGCCAGCAGCGTAGAGAGCGCGGGAATAGAGACCCAGTACTTC. This sequence encodes CASSVESAGIETQYF.